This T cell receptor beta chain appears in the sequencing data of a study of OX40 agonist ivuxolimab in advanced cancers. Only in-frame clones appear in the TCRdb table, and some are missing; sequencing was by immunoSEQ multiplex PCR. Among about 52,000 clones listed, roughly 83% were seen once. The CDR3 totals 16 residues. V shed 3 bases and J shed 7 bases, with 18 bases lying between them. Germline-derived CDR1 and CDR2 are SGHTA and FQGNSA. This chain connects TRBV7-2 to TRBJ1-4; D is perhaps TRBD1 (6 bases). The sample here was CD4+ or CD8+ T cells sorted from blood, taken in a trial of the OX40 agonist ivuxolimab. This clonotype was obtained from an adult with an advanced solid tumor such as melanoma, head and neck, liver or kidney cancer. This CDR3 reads CASSFSYWTDSEKLFF. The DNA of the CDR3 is TGTGCCAGCAGCTTCTCCTATTGGACAGACTCTGAAAAACTGTTTTTT. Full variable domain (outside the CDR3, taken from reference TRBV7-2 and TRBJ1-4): GAGVSQSPSNKVTEKGKDVELRCDPISGHTALYWYRQSLGQGLEFLIYFQGNSAPDKSGLPSDRFSAERTGGSVSTLTIQRTQQEDSAVYLCASSFSYWTDSEKLFFGSGTQLSVL.